This TCR beta chain was captured in a study of cytomegalovirus exposure and HLA in healthy donors. Study results and caveats: A list of roughly 160 TCR beta chains associated with cytomegalovirus was given.

The method was immunoSEQ multiplex PCR; TCRdb's version includes in-frame clones alone and lacks a portion of them. This table has 120,000 to 150,000 clones, around 90% appearing once. The V gene lost 5 bases and the J gene lost 3 bases, with 23 bases spanning the gap. CDR3 size: 17 residues. Germline V gene data show CDR1 as SNHLY and CDR2 as FYNNEI. With respect to this clone: The antigen remains undetermined.

The genes are TRBV2 and TRBJ2-7; D may be TRBD2 (6 bases). The sample taken for sequencing was PBMCs. The receptor was derived from a woman aged 18-29 years in good health and CMV-seropositive. The CDR3: CASSHPAGTTGDYEQYF. CDR3 DNA sequence: TGTGCCAGCAGTCATCCTGCGGGGACCACCGGGGACTACGAGCAGTACTTC. Full variable domain (remainder filled in from reference TRBV2 and TRBJ2-7): EPEVTQTPSHQVTQMGQEVILRCVPISNHLYFYWYRQILGQKVEFLVSFYNNEISEKSEIFDDQFSVERPDGSNFTLKIRSTKLEDSAMYFCASSHPAGTTGDYEQYFGPGTRLTVT.